This T cell receptor (beta chain) was sequenced during a study of Graves' ophthalmopathy and Graves' hyperthyroidism. This clonotype was observed many times. The authors amplified TCR beta CDR3 regions, and they did so from RNA transcripts for repertoire sequencing. First-round RT-PCR used HTBI primers; second-round multiplex PCR followed. MiXCR was run by TCRdb on the multiplex PCR reads, yielding one entry per CDR3 protein. Of about 480,000 distinct CDR3 sequences listed, about 15% are singletons. Per germline, CDR1 MNHEY and CDR2 SVGAGI. CDR3 size: 13 residues. V lost 6 bases and J lost 6, with 14 bases in between.

This TCR came from a woman aged 30 to 39 with Graves' ophthalmopathy. The sample consisted of blood. This rearrangement joins TRBV6-5 to TRBJ1-2; tentative D call: TRBD1 (6 bases). The CDR3 DNA reads TGTGCCAGCAGGCCCCGGGGGCGGGATGGCTACACCTTC. It codes for CASRPRGRDGYTF.